These 17 T cell receptor beta chains were sequenced from one sample in a study of technical replicates of blood from a handful of donors. The table came from immunoSEQ multiplex PCR; TCRdb's copy has only in-frame clones and leaves some out. This sample has about 80,000 clones, with around 97% found just once. Sequencing used T cells isolated from PBMCs. These receptor sequences come from a human donor in good health.

This sequence joins TRBV28 and TRBJ2-7; TRBD2 matches at 7 bases. Unmatched junction bases numbered 11, after V lost 1 base and J lost 5 bases. CDR1 MDHEN and CDR2 SYDVKM come from the germline V gene. The length of the CDR3 is 16 residues. Written as DNA, the CDR3 is TGTGCCAGCAGTTTATACCGGGGAGGGTATGGCGACGAGCAGTACTTC. Translating it yields CASSLYRGGYGDEQYF.

The chain links TRBV11-2 to TRBJ2-7; D may be TRBD2 (6 bases). This CDR3 contains 15 residues. V shed 7 bases and J shed 1 base, with 17 bases lying between them. Germline V CDR1 and CDR2: SGHAT, FQNNGV. In DNA, the CDR3 is TGTGCCAGCAAACCCATAACCGGAGGGTCCTACGAGCAGTACTTC. Amino acid sequence: CASKPITGGSYEQYF.

In this sample, this clone turned up once. The genes are TRBV6-6 and TRBJ1-4; D is ambiguous. The CDR3 is made up of 14 amino acids. V lost 4 bases to trimming and J lost 2 bases, with 8 bases between them. Germline CDR1 reads MNHNY; CDR2 reads SVGAGI (reference sequence). The CDR3 nucleotides read TGTGCCAGCAGTTGGGAGGGCACTAATGAAAAACTGTTTTTT. Amino acids: CASSWEGTNEKLFF.

The V and J genes are TRBV19 and TRBJ2-1; weak D call: TRBD2 (6 bases). CDR3 length: 17 residues. The germline V and J ends were trimmed by 4 bases and 3 bases, with 19 bases remaining between them. Germline V gene lookup returns CDR1 LNHDA and CDR2 SQIVND (reference sequence). The CDR3 DNA reads TGTGCCAGTAGTAGGTTTGGGGGGTCATGGGACTACAATGAGCAGTTCTTC. Its protein is CASSRFGGSWDYNEQFF.

The chain has TRBV28 and TRBJ2-7; possible D gene TRBD2, 6 bases. Trimming shortened V by 4 bases and J by 5 bases, and 15 bases separated the two germline ends. This CDR3 has 14 amino acids. Germline V gives CDR1 MDHEN, CDR2 SYDVKM. The CDR3 DNA reads as TGTGCCAGCAGTTCCGGGGCGGGGTTCCACGAGCAGTACTTC. It translates to CASSSGAGFHEQYF.

This rearrangement joins TRBV5-6 to TRBJ1-2, with D possibly being TRBD1 (5 bases). V shed 5 bases and J shed 4 bases, with 18 bases lying between them. The germline gives CDR1 SGHDT, CDR2 YYEEEE. The CDR3 is 15 amino acids. The CDR3: CASRPTEILIYGYTF. The CDR3, as DNA: TGTGCCAGCAGACCGACAGAGATCCTAATCTATGGCTACACCTTC.

This sequence joins TRBV18 and TRBJ2-7; 9 bases agree with TRBD1. CDR3 size: 14 residues. Germline values: CDR1 KGHSH, CDR2 LQKENI. Trimming at V came to 3 bases and at J to 3 bases, leaving 3 bases not matched to a gene. The CDR3 region is CASSPGTGRYEQYF. CDR3 coding DNA: TGTGCCAGCTCACCCGGGACAGGGCGCTACGAGCAGTACTTC.

The V gene is TRBV28, the J gene TRBJ1-2; 8 bases fit TRBD1. Germline V gives CDR1 MDHEN, CDR2 SYDVKM. The CDR3 consists of 14 residues. J was trimmed by 0 bases and V by 6 bases; bases with no gene match: 3. CDR3 nucleotide sequence: TGTGCCAGCAGGGACAGGGATCCTAACTATGGCTACACCTTC. It translates to CASRDRDPNYGYTF.

V usage is TRBV6-5 and J usage is TRBJ2-7; 9 nucleotides align to TRBD1. CDR3 size: 14 residues. Trimming at V came to 5 bases and at J to 4 bases, leaving 6 bases not matched to a gene. Germline V lookup: CDR1 MNHEY, CDR2 SVGAGI. For the CDR3, the DNA is TGTGCCAGCAGTCGATCGGGACAGGGTTACGAGCAGTACTTC. It is translated as CASSRSGQGYEQYF.

Details on this clone: The junction shows a germline mismatch at one end, possibly a read error. CDR3 region: CASSLDGTGLNQPQHF. In DNA form, the CDR3 reads TGTGCCAGCAGCCTAGATGGGACAGGTCTTAATCAGCCCCAGCATTTT. The V gene is TRBV11-2, the J gene TRBJ1-5, with 8 positions matching TRBD1. The CDR3 extends over 16 amino acids. The V gene's germline CDR1 is SGHAT and CDR2 FQNNGV.

The chain couples TRBV5-1 to TRBJ1-1; 7 bases fit TRBD1. With V trimmed by 0 bases and J by 1 base, 3 bases remained unmatched. Germline assignment: CDR1 SGHRS and CDR2 YFSETQ. This CDR3 is 15 amino acids long. CDR3 sequence reads: CASSLGDRENTEAFF. The CDR3 nucleotides are TGCGCCAGCAGCTTGGGCGACAGGGAGAACACTGAAGCTTTCTTT.

The V call is TRBV6-4, the J call TRBJ2-1; TRBD2 matches at 8 bases. With V trimmed by 0 bases and J by 2 bases, 9 bases remained unmatched. This CDR3 is 18 amino acids long. CDR1 is MRHNA and CDR2 is SNTAGT in the germline V gene. In DNA form, the CDR3 reads TGTGCCAGCAGTGACTCCGCCCGAGCGGGGGCCCCCTACAATGAGCAGTTCTTC. Its translation is CASSDSARAGAPYNEQFF.

The gene calls are TRBV4-1 and TRBJ2-7, with 9 bases lining up with TRBD1. The CDR3 is 15 amino acids. V lost 4 bases and J lost 8; bases outside the gene matches: 12. The germline V gene encodes CDR1 MGHRA and CDR2 YSYEKL. The CDR3 region has the DNA TGCGCCAGCAGCCTTTTCGGGGACAGGGAGACGCAGCAGTACTTC. This gives the protein CASSLFGDRETQQYF.

V and J are TRBV6-5 and TRBJ2-1; 9 positions match TRBD2. The CDR3 is 16 residues long. Germline V gives CDR1 MNHEY, CDR2 SVGAGI. V shed 3 bases, J shed 4 bases, and the junction held 7 bases outside the gene matches. CDR3: CASSYFAGGPYNEQFF. CDR3 nucleotides: TGTGCCAGCAGTTATTTTGCGGGGGGGCCGTACAATGAGCAGTTCTTC.

Here the CDR3 DNA reads TGTGCCAGCAGCGCAGTAAACGGGGGGACATACAATGAGCAGTTCTTC. This encodes CASSAVNGGTYNEQFF. The rearrangement joins TRBV9 to TRBJ2-1; a possible D gene is TRBD2 (7 bases). In germline, CDR1 is SGDLS, CDR2 YYNGEE. CDR3 length: 16 amino acids. V was pared by 3 bases and J by 4 bases, with 17 bases between.

The chain uses TRBV6-5 and TRBJ1-4; 7 bases fit TRBD1. CDR3 length: 15 amino acids. Looked up from germline, CDR1 is MNHEY and CDR2 is SVGAGI. The ends lost 2 bases at V and 2 bases at J; junction bases unmatched: 2. The CDR3 here is CASSYRGQTNEKLFF. In nucleotides, the CDR3 is TGTGCCAGCAGTTACAGGGGACAGACTAATGAAAAACTGTTTTTT.

V usage is TRBV27 and J usage is TRBJ2-3; 9 positions match TRBD2. The length of the CDR3 is 17 residues. Trimming cost V 2 bases and J 6 bases; bases outside gene matches: 12. Germline CDR1 reads MNHEY; CDR2 reads SMNVEV (reference sequence). CDR3 coding DNA: TGTGCCAGCAGTTTAAGGTTCGGGGCGGGGGGGCCCGATACGCAGTATTTT. This translates into CASSLRFGAGGPDTQYF.